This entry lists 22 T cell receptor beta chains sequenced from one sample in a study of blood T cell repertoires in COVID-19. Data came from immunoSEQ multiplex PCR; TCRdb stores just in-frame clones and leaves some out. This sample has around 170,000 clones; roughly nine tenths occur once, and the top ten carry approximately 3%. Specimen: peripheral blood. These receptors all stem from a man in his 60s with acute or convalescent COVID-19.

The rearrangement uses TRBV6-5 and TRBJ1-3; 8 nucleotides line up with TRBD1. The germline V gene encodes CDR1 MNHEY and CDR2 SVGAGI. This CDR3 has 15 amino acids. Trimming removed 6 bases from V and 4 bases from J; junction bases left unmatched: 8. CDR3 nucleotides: TGTGCCAGCAGCCCGACAGGGGTCGGCGGAAACACCATATATTTT. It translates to CASSPTGVGGNTIYF.

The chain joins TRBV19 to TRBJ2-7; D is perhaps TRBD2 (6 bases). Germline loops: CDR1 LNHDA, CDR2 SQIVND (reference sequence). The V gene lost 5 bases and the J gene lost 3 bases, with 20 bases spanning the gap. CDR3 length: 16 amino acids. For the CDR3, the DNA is TGTGCCAGTAGTTCCCTGGGGACTCTGGGCAACTACGAGCAGTACTTC. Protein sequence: CASSSLGTLGNYEQYF.

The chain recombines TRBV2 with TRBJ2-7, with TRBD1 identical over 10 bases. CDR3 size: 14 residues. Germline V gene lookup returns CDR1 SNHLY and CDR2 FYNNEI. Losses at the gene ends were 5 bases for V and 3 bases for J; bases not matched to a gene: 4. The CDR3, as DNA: TGTGCCAGCAGTACCGGGACAGGGGACTACGAGCAGTACTTC. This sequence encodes CASSTGTGDYEQYF.

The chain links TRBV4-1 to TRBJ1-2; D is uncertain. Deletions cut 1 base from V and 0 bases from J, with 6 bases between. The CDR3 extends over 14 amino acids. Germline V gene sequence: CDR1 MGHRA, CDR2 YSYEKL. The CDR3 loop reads CASSQGAANYGYTF. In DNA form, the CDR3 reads TGCGCCAGCAGCCAAGGAGCCGCTAACTATGGCTACACCTTC.

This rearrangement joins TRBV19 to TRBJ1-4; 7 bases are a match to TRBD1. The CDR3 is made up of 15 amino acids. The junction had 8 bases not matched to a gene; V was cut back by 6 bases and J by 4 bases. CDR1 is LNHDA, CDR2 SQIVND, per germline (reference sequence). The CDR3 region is CASSPTGQFNEKLFF. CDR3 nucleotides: TGTGCCAGTAGCCCTACGGGACAGTTTAATGAAAAACTGTTTTTT.

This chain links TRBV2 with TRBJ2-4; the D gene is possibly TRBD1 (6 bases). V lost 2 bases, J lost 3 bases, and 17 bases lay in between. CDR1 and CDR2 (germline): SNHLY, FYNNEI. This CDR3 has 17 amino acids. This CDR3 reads CASSEQSAGVVKNIQYF. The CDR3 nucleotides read TGTGCCAGCAGTGAACAGTCGGCAGGGGTTGTCAAAAACATTCAGTACTTC.

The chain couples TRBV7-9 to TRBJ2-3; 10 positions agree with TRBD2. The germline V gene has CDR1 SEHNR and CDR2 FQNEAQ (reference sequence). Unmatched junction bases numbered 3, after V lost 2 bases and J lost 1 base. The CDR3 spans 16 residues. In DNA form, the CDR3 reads TGTGCCAGCAGCTTATACACTAGCGGGGGCACAGATACGCAGTATTTT. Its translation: CASSLYTSGGTDTQYF.

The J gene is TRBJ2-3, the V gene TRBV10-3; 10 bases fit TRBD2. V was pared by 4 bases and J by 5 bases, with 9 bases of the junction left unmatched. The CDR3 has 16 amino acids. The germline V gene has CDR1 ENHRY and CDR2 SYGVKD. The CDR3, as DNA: TGTGCCATCAGTGGAAGCGGGGGGGCCGGTGGAGATACGCAGTATTTT. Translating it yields CAISGSGGAGGDTQYF.

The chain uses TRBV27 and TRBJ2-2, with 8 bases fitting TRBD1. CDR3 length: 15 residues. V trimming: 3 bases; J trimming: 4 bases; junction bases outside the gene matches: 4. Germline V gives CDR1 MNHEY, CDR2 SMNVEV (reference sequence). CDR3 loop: CASSFARGLTGELFF. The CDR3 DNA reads TGTGCCAGCAGTTTTGCCAGGGGGCTCACCGGGGAGCTGTTTTTT.

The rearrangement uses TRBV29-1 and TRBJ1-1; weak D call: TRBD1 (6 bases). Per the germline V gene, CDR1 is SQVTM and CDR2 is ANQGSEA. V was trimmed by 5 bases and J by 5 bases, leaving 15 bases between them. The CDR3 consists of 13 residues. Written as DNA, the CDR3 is TGCAGCGTTCGGTGGGGGCGAGGAACTGAAGCTTTCTTT. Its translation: CSVRWGRGTEAFF.

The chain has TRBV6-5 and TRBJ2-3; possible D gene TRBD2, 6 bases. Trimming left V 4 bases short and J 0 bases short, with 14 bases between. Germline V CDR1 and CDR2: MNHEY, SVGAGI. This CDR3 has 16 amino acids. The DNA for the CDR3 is TGTGCCAGCAGTTCCCTGGGGGGATCCAGCACAGATACGCAGTATTTT. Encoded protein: CASSSLGGSSTDTQYF.

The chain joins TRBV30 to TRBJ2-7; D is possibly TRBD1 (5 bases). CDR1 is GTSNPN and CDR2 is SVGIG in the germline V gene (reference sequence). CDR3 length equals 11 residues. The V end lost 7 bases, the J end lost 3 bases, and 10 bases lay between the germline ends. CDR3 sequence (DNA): TGTGCCTCGACACAGGACTACGAGCAGTACTTC. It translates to CASTQDYEQYF.

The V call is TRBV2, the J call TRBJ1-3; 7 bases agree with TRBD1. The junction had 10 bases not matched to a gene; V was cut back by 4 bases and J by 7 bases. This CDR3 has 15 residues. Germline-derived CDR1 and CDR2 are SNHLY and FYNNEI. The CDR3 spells CASSGGGGARNTIYF. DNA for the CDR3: TGTGCCAGCAGTGGTGGAGGGGGCGCACGGAACACCATATATTTT.

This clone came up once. The CDR3 reads CAWSVQTSGGYEQYF. The DNA for the CDR3 is TGTGCCTGGAGTGTACAGACTAGCGGGGGTTACGAGCAGTACTTC. This chain links TRBV30 with TRBJ2-7; 12 bases agree with TRBD2. This CDR3 contains 15 residues. Per germline, CDR1 GTSNPN and CDR2 SVGIG (reference sequence). The ends lost 0 bases at V and 4 bases at J; junction bases unmatched: 4. The entire variable domain, with the rest obtained from reference TRBV30 and TRBJ2-7, is as follows: SQTIHQWPATLVQPVGSPLSLECTVEGTSNPNLYWYRQAAGRGLQLLFYSVGIGQISSEVPQNLSASRPQDRQFILSSKKLLLSDSGFYLCAWSVQTSGGYEQYFGPGTRLTVT.

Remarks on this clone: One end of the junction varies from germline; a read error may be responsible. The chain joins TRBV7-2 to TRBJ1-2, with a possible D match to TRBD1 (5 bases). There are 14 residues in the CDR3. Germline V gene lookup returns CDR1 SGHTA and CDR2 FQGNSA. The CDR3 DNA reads TGTGTCAGCAGCTGGACCGGGGGATCCTCTGAGTTGGCCTTC. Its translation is CVSSWTGGSSELAF.

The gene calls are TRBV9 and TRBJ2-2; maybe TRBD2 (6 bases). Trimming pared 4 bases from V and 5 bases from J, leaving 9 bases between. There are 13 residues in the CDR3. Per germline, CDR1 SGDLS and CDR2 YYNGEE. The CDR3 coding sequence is TGTGCCAGCAGCCCGGGACTTACCGGGGAGCTGTTTTTT. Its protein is CASSPGLTGELFF.

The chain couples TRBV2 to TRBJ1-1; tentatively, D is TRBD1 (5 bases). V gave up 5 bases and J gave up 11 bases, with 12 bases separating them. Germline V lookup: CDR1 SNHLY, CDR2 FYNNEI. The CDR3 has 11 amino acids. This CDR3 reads CASSIQGWAFF. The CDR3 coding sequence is TGTGCCAGCAGTATTCAGGGTTGGGCTTTCTTT.

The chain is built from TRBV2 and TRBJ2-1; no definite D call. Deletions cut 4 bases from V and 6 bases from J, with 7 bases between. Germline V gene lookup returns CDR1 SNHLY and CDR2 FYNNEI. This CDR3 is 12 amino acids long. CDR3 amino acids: CASSGLGNEQFF. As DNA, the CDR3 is TGTGCCAGCAGTGGGCTAGGCAATGAGCAGTTCTTC.

The CDR3 sequence: CASREGGFSGNTIYF. CDR3 sequence (DNA): TGCGCCAGCCGGGAGGGGGGATTTTCCGGAAACACCATATATTTT. The rearrangement links TRBV5-1 to TRBJ1-3; D is perhaps TRBD1 (6 bases). Germline-derived CDR1 and CDR2 are SGHRS and YFSETQ. V lost 7 bases, J lost 4 bases, and 18 bases lay in between. There are 15 residues in the CDR3.

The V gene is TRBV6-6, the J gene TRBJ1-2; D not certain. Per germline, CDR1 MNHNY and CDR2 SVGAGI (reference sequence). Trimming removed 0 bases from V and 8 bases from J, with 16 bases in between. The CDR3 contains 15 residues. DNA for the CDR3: TGTGCCAGCAGTTACTCCTCCCGGGTACTAGAGGGCTACACCTTC. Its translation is CASSYSSRVLEGYTF.

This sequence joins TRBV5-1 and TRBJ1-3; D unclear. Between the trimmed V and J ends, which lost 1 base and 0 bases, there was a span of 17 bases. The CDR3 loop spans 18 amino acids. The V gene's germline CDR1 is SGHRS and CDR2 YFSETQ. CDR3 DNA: TGCGCCAGCAGCTTGACGGTTTCCATGCCCGGCTCTGGAAACACCATATATTTT. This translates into CASSLTVSMPGSGNTIYF.

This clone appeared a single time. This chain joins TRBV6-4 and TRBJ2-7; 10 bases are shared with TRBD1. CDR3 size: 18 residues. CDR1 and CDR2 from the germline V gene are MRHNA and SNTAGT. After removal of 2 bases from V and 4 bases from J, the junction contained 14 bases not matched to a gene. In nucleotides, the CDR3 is TGTGCCAGCAGTGACGGGAGGCTGACCGGGACAGGGGAATACGAGCAGTACTTC. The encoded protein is CASSDGRLTGTGEYEQYF.